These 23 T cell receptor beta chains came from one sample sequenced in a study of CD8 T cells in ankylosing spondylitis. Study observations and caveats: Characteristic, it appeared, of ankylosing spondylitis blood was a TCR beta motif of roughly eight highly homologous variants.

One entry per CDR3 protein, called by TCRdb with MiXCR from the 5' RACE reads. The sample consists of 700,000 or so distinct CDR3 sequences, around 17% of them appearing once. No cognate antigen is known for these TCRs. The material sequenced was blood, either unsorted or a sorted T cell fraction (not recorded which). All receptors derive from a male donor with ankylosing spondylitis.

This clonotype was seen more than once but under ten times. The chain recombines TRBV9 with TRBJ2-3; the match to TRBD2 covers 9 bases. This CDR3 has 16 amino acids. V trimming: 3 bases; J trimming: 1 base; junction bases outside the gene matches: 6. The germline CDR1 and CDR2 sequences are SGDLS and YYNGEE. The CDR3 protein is CASSGRLAVGTDTQYF. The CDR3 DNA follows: TGTGCCAGCAGCGGCCGACTAGCGGTCGGCACAGATACGCAGTATTTT.

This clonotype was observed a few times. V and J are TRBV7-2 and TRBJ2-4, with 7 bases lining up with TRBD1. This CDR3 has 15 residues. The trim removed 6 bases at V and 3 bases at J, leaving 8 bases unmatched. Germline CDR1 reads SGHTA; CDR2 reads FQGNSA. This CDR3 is CASRPTTGDKNIQYF. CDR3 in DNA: TGTGCCAGCAGACCCACCACAGGGGACAAAAACATTCAGTACTTC. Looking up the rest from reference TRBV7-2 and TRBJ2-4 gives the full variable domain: GAGVSQSPSNKVTEKGKDVELRCDPISGHTALYWYRQSLGQGLEFLIYFQGNSAPDKSGLPSDRFSAERTGGSVSTLTIQRTQQEDSAVYLCASRPTTGDKNIQYFGAGTRLSVL.

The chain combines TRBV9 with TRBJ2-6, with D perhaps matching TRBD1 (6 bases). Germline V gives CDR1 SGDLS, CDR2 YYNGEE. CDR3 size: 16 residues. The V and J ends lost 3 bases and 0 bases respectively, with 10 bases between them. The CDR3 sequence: CASSAGQTSGANVLTF. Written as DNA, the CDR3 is TGTGCCAGCAGCGCCGGACAGACCTCTGGGGCCAACGTCCTGACTTTC.

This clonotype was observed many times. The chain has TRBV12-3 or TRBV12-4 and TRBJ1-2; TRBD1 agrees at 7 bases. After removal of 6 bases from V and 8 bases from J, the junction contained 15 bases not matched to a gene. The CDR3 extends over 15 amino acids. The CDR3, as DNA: TGTGCCAGCAGGCAACAGGGGTACCCGTACTGGGGCTACACCTTC. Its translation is CASRQQGYPYWGYTF.

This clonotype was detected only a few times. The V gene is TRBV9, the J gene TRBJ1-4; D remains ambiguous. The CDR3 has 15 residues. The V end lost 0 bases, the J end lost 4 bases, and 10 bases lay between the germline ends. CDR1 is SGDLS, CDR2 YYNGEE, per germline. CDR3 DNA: TGTGCCAGCAGCGTAGCTACAGAGTATAATGAAAAACTGTTTTTT. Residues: CASSVATEYNEKLFF. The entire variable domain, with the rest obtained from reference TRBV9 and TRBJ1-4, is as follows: DSGVTQTPKHLITATGQRVTLRCSPRSGDLSVYWYQQSLDQGLQFLIQYYNGEERAKGNILERFSAQQFPDLHSELNLSSLELGDSALYFCASSVATEYNEKLFFGSGTQLSVL.

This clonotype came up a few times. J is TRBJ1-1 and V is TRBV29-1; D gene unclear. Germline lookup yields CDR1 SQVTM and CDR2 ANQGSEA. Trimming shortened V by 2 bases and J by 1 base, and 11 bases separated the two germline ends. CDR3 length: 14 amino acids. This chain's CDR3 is CSVESPGSNTEAFF. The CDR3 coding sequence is TGCAGCGTTGAATCCCCCGGGTCGAACACTGAAGCTTTCTTT.

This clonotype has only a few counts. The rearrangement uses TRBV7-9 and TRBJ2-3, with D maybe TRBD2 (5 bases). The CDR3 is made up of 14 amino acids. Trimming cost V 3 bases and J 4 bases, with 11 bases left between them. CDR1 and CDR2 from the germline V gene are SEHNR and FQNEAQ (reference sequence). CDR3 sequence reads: CASSLSGSSDTQYF. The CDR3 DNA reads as TGTGCCAGCAGCTTGTCGGGGAGTTCAGATACGCAGTATTTT. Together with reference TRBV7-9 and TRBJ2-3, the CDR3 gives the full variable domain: DTGVSQNPRHKITKRGQNVTFRCDPISEHNRLYWYRQTLGQGPEFLTYFQNEAQLEKSRLLSDRFSAERPKGSFSTLEIQRTEQGDSAMYLCASSLSGSSDTQYFGPGTRLTVL.

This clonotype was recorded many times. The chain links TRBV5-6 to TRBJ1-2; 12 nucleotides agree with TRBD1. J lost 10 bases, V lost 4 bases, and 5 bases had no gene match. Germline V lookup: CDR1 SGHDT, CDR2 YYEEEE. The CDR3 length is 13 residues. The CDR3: CASSRGTGGDYTF. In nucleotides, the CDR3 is TGTGCCAGCAGCCGGGGGACAGGGGGCGACTACACCTTC.

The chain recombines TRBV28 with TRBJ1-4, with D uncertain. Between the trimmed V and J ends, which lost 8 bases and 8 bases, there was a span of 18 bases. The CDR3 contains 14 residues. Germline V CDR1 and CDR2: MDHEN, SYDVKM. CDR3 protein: CASGPGYLGEKLFF. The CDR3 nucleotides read TGTGCCAGCGGACCGGGGTACCTGGGAGAAAAACTGTTTTTT. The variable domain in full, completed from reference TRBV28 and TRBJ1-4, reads DVKVTQSSRYLVKRTGEKVFLECVQDMDHENMFWYRQDPGLGLRLIYFSYDVKMKEKGDIPEGYSVSREKKERFSLILESASTNQTSMYLCASGPGYLGEKLFFGSGTQLSVL.

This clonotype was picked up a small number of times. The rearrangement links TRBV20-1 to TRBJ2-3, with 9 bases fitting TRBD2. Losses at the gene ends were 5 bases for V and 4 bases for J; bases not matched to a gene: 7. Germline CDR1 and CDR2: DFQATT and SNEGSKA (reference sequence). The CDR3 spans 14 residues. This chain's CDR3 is CSAGAGTSSDTQYF. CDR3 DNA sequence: TGCAGTGCTGGAGCCGGGACTAGCTCAGATACGCAGTATTTT.

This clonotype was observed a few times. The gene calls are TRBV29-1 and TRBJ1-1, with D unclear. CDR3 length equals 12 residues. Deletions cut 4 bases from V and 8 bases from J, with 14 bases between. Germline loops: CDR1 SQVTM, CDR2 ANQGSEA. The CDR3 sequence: CSVGRNQLEAFF. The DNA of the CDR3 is TGCAGCGTTGGACGGAACCAGCTCGAAGCTTTCTTT.

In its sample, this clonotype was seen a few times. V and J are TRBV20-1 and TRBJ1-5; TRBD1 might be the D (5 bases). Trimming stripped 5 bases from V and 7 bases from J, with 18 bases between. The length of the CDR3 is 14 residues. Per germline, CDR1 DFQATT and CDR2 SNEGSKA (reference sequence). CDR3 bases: TGCAGTGCTCTGCCGGTGGGGGGGATACAGCCCCAGCATTTT. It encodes CSALPVGGIQPQHF.

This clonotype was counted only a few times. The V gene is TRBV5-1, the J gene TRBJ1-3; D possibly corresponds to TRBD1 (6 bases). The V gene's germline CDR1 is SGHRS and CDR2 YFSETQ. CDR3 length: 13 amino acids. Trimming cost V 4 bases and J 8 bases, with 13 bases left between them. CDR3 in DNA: TGCGCCAGCAGCGATGGACAGTCGGACACCATATATTTT. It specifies CASSDGQSDTIYF. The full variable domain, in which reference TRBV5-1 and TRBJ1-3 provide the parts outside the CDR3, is KAGVTQTPRYLIKTRGQQVTLSCSPISGHRSVSWYQQTPGQGLQFLFEYFSETQRNKGNFPGRFSGRQFSNSRSEMNVSTLELGDSALYLCASSDGQSDTIYFGEGSWLTVV.

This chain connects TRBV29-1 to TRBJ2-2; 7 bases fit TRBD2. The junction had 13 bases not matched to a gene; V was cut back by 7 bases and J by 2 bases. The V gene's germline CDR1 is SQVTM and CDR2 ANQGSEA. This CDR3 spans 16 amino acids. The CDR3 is CSALGLGGENTGELFF. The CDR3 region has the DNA TGCAGCGCGCTCGGGCTGGGAGGGGAAAACACCGGGGAGCTGTTTTTT.

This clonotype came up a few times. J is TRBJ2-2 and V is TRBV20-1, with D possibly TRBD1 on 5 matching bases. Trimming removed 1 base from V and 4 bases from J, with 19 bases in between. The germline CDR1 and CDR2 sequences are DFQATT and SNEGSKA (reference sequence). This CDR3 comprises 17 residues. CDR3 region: CSARVQGTPWGTGELFF. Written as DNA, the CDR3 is TGCAGTGCTAGAGTCCAGGGCACCCCATGGGGCACCGGGGAGCTGTTTTTT.

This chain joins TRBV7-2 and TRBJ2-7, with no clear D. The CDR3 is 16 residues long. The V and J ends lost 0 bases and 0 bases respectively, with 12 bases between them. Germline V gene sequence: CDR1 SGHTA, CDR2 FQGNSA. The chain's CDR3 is CASSLAGGPSSYEQYF. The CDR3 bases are TGTGCCAGCAGCTTAGCCGGCGGCCCTAGCTCCTACGAGCAGTACTTC.

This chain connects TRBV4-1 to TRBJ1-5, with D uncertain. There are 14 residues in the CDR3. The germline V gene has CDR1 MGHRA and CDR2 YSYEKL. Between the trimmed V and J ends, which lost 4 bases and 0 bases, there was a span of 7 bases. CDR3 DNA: TGCGCCAGCAGCCCTGAGGTTAGCAATCAGCCCCAGCATTTT. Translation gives CASSPEVSNQPQHF.

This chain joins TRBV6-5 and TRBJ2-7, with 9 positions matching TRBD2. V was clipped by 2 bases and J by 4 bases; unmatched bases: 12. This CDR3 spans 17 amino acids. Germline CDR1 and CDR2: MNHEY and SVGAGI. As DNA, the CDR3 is TGTGCCAGCAGTTACCGCAATAGCGGGAGAGGTAGTTACGAGCAGTACTTC. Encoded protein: CASSYRNSGRGSYEQYF.

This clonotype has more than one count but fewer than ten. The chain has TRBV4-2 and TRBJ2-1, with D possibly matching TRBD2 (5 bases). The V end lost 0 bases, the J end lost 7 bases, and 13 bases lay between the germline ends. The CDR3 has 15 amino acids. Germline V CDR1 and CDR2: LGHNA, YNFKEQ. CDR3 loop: CASSQDHTTRNEQFF. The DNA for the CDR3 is TGTGCCAGCAGCCAAGACCATACCACTAGGAATGAGCAGTTCTTC.

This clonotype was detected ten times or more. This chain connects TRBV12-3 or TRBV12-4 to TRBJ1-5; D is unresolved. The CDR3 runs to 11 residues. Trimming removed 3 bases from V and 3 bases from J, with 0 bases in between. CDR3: CASSFNQPQHF. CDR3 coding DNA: TGTGCCAGCAGTTTCAATCAGCCCCAGCATTTT.

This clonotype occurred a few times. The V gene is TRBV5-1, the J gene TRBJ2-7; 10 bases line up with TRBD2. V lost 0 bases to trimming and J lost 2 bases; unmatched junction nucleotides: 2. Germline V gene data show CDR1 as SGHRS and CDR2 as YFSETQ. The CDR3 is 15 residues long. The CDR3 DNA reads TGCGCCAGCAGCTTGGAAAGCGGGGGGGCCTACGAGCAGTACTTC. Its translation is CASSLESGGAYEQYF.

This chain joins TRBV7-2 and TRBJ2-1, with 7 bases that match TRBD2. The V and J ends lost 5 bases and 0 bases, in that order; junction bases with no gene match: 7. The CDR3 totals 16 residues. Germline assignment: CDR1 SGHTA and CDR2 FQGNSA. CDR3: CASSASSGSSYNEQFF. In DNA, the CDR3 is TGTGCCAGCAGCGCCTCTAGCGGAAGCTCCTACAATGAGCAGTTCTTC.

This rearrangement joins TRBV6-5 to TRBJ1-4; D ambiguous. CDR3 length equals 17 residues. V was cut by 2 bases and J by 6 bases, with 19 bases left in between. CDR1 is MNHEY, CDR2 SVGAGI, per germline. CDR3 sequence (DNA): TGTGCCAGCAGTTACCTCATGTCTATCTTCGGGGATGAAAAACTGTTTTTT. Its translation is CASSYLMSIFGDEKLFF.